This TCR beta chain was captured by sequencing in a study of T-cell memory formation after mild COVID-19. Study-level background: In these data, TCR clusters were largely donor specific. Study-level results: Shrinking CD4+ clones were chiefly CM and EM; CD8+ ones were chiefly EMRA.

Constant-segment-primed 5'RACE gave TCR alpha and TCR beta cDNA libraries with sample barcodes and UMIs. Using its own MiXCR run on the 5' RACE reads, TCRdb lists one record per CDR3 protein. This repertoire shows around 510,000 distinct CDR3 sequences, about 22% found once; its top ten account for roughly 8.3%. J gave up 2 bases and V 10 bases, and 16 bases lay outside the gene matches. This CDR3 is built from 19 residues. The germline gives CDR1 MNHEY, CDR2 SMNVEV (reference sequence). Of note for this clonotype: The antigen is unknown.

The receptor was isolated from an adult woman who had mild COVID-19 (a few samples of this study predate the infection). Cell type and time point are not known. What was sequenced was PBMCs or a T cell subset sorted from them (not recorded which). V and J are TRBV27 and TRBJ2-3; 15 nucleotides align to TRBD2. CDR3 loop: CATFGPGTSGGTYTDTQYF. For the CDR3, the DNA is TGTGCCACCTTCGGACCGGGGACTAGCGGGGGGACCTACACAGATACGCAGTATTTT.